A single sample gave rise to the 17 T cell receptor beta chains below, sequenced in a study of blood T cell repertoires in COVID-19. Some clones are missing from TCRdb's copy, which holds only in-frame ones; the method was immunoSEQ multiplex PCR. The sample lists 200,000 or so clones; more than 85% were seen once. The specimen was peripheral blood. Receptor source: a man in his sixties or seventies with active or convalescent COVID-19.

V is TRBV2 and J is TRBJ2-7; no definite D call. Germline V gene data show CDR1 as SNHLY and CDR2 as FYNNEI. V was pared by 7 bases and J by 0 bases, with 10 bases between. The CDR3 consists of 13 residues. CDR3 region: CASTRSDSYEQYF. CDR3 nucleotides: TGTGCCAGCACACGGAGTGACTCCTACGAGCAGTACTTC.

In this sample, this clone turned up once. The chain combines TRBV28 with TRBJ1-5; the D gene is possibly TRBD1 (5 bases). The CDR3 is 18 amino acids. CDR1 and CDR2 (germline): MDHEN, SYDVKM. The V and J ends lost 5 bases and 0 bases respectively, with 20 bases between them. CDR3 loop: CASSPFFRAQYSNQPQHF. The CDR3 region has the DNA TGTGCCAGCAGTCCCTTTTTCAGGGCGCAATATAGCAATCAGCCCCAGCATTTT. The whole variable domain, remainder taken from reference TRBV28 and TRBJ1-5, is DVKVTQSSRYLVKRTGEKVFLECVQDMDHENMFWYRQDPGLGLRLIYFSYDVKMKEKGDIPEGYSVSREKKERFSLILESASTNQTSMYLCASSPFFRAQYSNQPQHFGDGTRLSIL.

About this clone itself: It is unclear where the CDR3 begins or ends on the DNA, so no DNA is shown, and the CDR3 is as TCRdb lists it. The genes are TRBV5-8 and TRBJ1-1; TRBD1 reflects the table's D call only, with no check against the DNA. The CDR3 comprises 17 residues, both ends counted. Germline lookup yields CDR1 SGHTS and CDR2 YDEGEE. The CDR3 spells CASSFLWAGGARTEAFF.

The CDR3 nucleotides read TGCGCCAGCAGCGAGGCGGTTGGGTATGGCTACACCTTC. The encoded protein is CASSEAVGYGYTF. The chain employs TRBV5-1 and TRBJ1-2, with D unclear. Germline lookup yields CDR1 SGHRS and CDR2 YFSETQ. CDR3 size: 13 residues. With 4 bases removed from V and 5 bases from J, the gap between germline ends came to 12 bases.

The rearrangement joins TRBV6-5 to TRBJ1-2, with 8 positions matching TRBD1. Unmatched junction bases numbered 6, after V lost 7 bases and J lost 2 bases. This CDR3 is 14 amino acids long. Germline V CDR1 and CDR2: MNHEY, SVGAGI. CDR3 residues: CASISGGGNYGYTF. CDR3 nucleotide sequence: TGTGCCAGCATTTCAGGGGGCGGAAACTATGGCTACACCTTC.

The chain employs TRBV5-4 and TRBJ1-1, with D possibly matching TRBD1 (6 bases). V lost 4 bases to trimming and J lost 3 bases, with 16 bases between them. The V gene's germline CDR1 is SGHNT and CDR2 YYREEE (reference sequence). This CDR3 has 15 residues. CDR3 residues: CASSHPQGTYTEAFF. CDR3 coding DNA: TGTGCCAGCAGCCACCCCCAGGGGACGTACACTGAAGCTTTCTTT.

The rearrangement uses TRBV19 and TRBJ1-4, with 9 bases that match TRBD1. The CDR3 length is 15 residues. Germline lookup yields CDR1 LNHDA and CDR2 SQIVND (reference sequence). The V segment lost 4 bases and the J segment 7 bases; nucleotides outside the gene matches: 7. The CDR3 DNA reads TGTGCCAGTAGTACGGCGACAGGGGGTATTGAAAAACTGTTTTTT. This encodes CASSTATGGIEKLFF.

This chain joins TRBV19 and TRBJ2-3; D is perhaps TRBD2 (5 bases). Germline V gene lookup returns CDR1 LNHDA and CDR2 SQIVND (reference sequence). Between the trimmed V and J ends, which lost 3 bases and 4 bases, there was a span of 14 bases. The CDR3 contains 15 residues. This chain's CDR3 is CASSIQSGKPDTQYF. CDR3 sequence (DNA): TGTGCCAGTAGTATTCAGAGCGGAAAGCCAGATACGCAGTATTTT.

The rearrangement links TRBV24-1 to TRBJ1-3; D is unresolved. CDR3 length equals 12 residues. CDR1 and CDR2 (germline): KGHDR, SFDVKD. The CDR3 is CAPKSSGNTIYF. The CDR3, as DNA: TGTGCACCGAAGAGCTCTGGAAACACCATATATTTT.

The gene calls are TRBV5-1 and TRBJ2-3, with D possibly being TRBD1 (6 bases). With 2 bases removed from V and 2 bases from J, the gap between germline ends came to 24 bases. Germline V CDR1 and CDR2: SGHRS, YFSETQ. This CDR3 contains 19 residues. The CDR3: CASSFNPRDKHTPTDTQYF. The CDR3 nucleotides read TGCGCCAGCAGCTTCAATCCCCGGGACAAACATACCCCCACAGATACGCAGTATTTT.

The CDR3 DNA sequence: TGTGCCAGCAGTTTCTTGCGACCCTCGGGCGAGCAGTACTTC. Its protein is CASSFLRPSGEQYF. This chain joins TRBV28 and TRBJ2-7; D ambiguous. The CDR3 extends over 14 amino acids. The germline V gene has CDR1 MDHEN and CDR2 SYDVKM. V was pared by 3 bases and J by 6 bases, with 15 bases between.

V and J are TRBV6-1 and TRBJ1-4; the D gene is possibly TRBD1 (6 bases). This CDR3 has 14 amino acids. Per germline, CDR1 MNHNS and CDR2 SASEGT. V lost 2 bases, J lost 7 bases, and 11 bases lay in between. This CDR3 is CASSEYTGSEKLFF. The CDR3 DNA reads TGTGCCAGCAGTGAATATACAGGGAGTGAAAAACTGTTTTTT.

The chain combines TRBV7-8 with TRBJ1-3; D is unresolved. From germline, CDR1 is SGHVS and CDR2 FQNEAQ. V was shortened by 5 bases and J by 0 bases, with 8 bases between the two germline ends. The length of the CDR3 is 14 residues. The CDR3 loop reads CASSQQSSGNTIYF. The CDR3 bases are TGTGCCAGCAGCCAACAGAGCTCTGGAAACACCATATATTTT.

The J gene is TRBJ2-7, the V gene TRBV5-1; 8 nucleotides match TRBD1. Germline loops: CDR1 SGHRS, CDR2 YFSETQ. V was clipped by 0 bases and J by 2 bases; unmatched bases: 4. This CDR3 spans 15 amino acids. Written as DNA, the CDR3 is TGCGCCAGCAGCTTGGACGGACAGGGCGCCTACGAGCAGTACTTC. Translated, it gives CASSLDGQGAYEQYF.

The chain couples TRBV28 to TRBJ1-3, with 9 bases matching TRBD1. J lost 6 bases, V lost 6 bases, and 9 bases had no gene match. Per germline, CDR1 MDHEN and CDR2 SYDVKM. The length of the CDR3 is 15 residues. The CDR3 region is CASRPTGTGLNTIYF. CDR3 DNA sequence: TGTGCCAGCAGACCCACCGGGACAGGGCTAAACACCATATATTTT.

As for this clone: Other DNA sequences in the same sample also yield this CDR3. The V call is TRBV12-3 or TRBV12-4, the J call TRBJ1-5; D may be TRBD1 (6 bases). The ends were cut back, 5 bases at V and 6 bases at J, with 11 bases in the middle. CDR3 length: 13 residues. CDR3 sequence (DNA): TGTGCCAGCAGTCTAGGGGGACTTCAGCCCCAGCATTTT. Encoded protein: CASSLGGLQPQHF.

The chain has TRBV6-5 and TRBJ1-2, with D perhaps TRBD1 (5 bases). There are 13 residues in the CDR3. Trimming pared 6 bases from V and 2 bases from J, leaving 10 bases between. Germline values: CDR1 MNHEY, CDR2 SVGAGI. CDR3 sequence: CASRGGGNYGYTF. The CDR3 DNA sequence: TGTGCCAGCAGGGGTGGGGGGAACTATGGCTACACCTTC.